This TCR beta chain stems from a study of cytomegalovirus exposure and HLA in healthy donors. This clone was counted only a few times. What it recognizes is unknown. General study results and limits: When a later analysis was performed, an Asian-associated ancestry cluster reportedly had fewer N-insertions than the approximately 690-donor mean. Rare sequences made up most TCRs, while some public TCRs were found in many donors.

CDR3 length: 14 residues. CDR1 is MNHEY, CDR2 SVGAGI, per germline. V lost 6 bases and J lost 7, with 15 bases in between. Primers for the PCR totalled 60 Vbeta and 13 Jbeta. Produced via immunoSEQ multiplex PCR; TCRdb's table is partial and in-frame only. The repertoire holds more than 75,000 clones, with roughly 74% as singletons. This TCR was sampled from a woman in her fifties or sixties in good health and CMV-seropositive. The sequenced material came from PBMCs. V and J are TRBV6-5 and TRBJ2-2, with a weak D call TRBD2 (5 bases). The chain's CDR3 is CASRKTYSGGELFF. The CDR3 DNA reads TGTGCCAGCAGAAAGACCTACAGCGGCGGGGAGCTGTTTTTT.